These 16 T cell receptor beta chains were all obtained from the same sample, sequenced in a study of T cells in tumors after PD-1 blockade. Sequenced by immunoSEQ multiplex PCR; TCRdb stores in-frame clones only, minus some. The top ten hold 10% to 15% of the sample, which has about 8,200 clones, 62% seen once. Time point: second of two post-therapy site-matched biopsies two to three months apart. The sample in question was tumor tissue, obtained after anti-PD-1 treatment. These receptors were collected from a human donor with basal cell carcinoma.

This clone is judged large (0.1 to 1%). This chain uses TRBV11-3 with TRBJ2-7; either TRBD1 or TRBD2 may supply D (5 bases each). Germline CDR1 SGHNT, CDR2 YENEEA. This CDR3 has 13 residues. The ends were cut back, 5 bases at V and 2 bases at J, with 10 bases in the middle. The CDR3, as DNA: TGTGCCAGCAGCCCGGGACCTACCTACGAGCAGTACTTC. Residues: CASSPGPTYEQYF.

The rearrangement uses TRBV5-1 and TRBJ2-7, with a possible D match to TRBD1 (6 bases). Trimming pared 0 bases from V and 4 bases from J, leaving 11 bases between. CDR3 length: 14 amino acids. Germline values: CDR1 SGHRS, CDR2 YFSETQ. In DNA form, the CDR3 reads TGCGCCAGCAGCTTGGGCGGACAGAATTACGAGCAGTACTTC. It encodes CASSLGGQNYEQYF. Complete variable domain (other parts from reference TRBV5-1 and TRBJ2-7): KAGVTQTPRYLIKTRGQQVTLSCSPISGHRSVSWYQQTPGQGLQFLFEYFSETQRNKGNFPGRFSGRQFSNSRSEMNVSTLELGDSALYLCASSLGGQNYEQYFGPGTRLTVT.

The chain couples TRBV9 to TRBJ2-5; possibly TRBD2 for D (6 bases). Per germline, CDR1 SGDLS and CDR2 YYNGEE. The CDR3 extends over 14 amino acids. V shed 0 bases and J shed 7 bases, with 13 bases lying between them. The DNA for the CDR3 is TGTGCCAGCAGCGTAGTGACTAGTTCGTGGACCCAGTACTTC. Protein sequence: CASSVVTSSWTQYF. The full variable domain, with the rest looked up from reference TRBV9 and TRBJ2-5, is DSGVTQTPKHLITATGQRVTLRCSPRSGDLSVYWYQQSLDQGLQFLIQYYNGEERAKGNILERFSAQQFPDLHSELNLSSLELGDSALYFCASSVVTSSWTQYFGPGTRLLVL.

The chain couples TRBV7-9 to TRBJ2-1; possible D gene TRBD1, 6 bases. The CDR3 sequence is 13 residues long. The germline V gene encodes CDR1 SEHNR and CDR2 FQNEAQ (reference sequence). V shed 0 bases and J shed 7 bases, with 7 bases lying between them. CDR3 loop: CASSLAGANEQFF. In DNA form, the CDR3 reads TGTGCCAGCAGCTTAGCGGGGGCGAATGAGCAGTTCTTC.

The CDR3 loop reads CAWSRANTEAFF. The CDR3 DNA reads as TGTGCCTGGAGTCGGGCGAACACTGAAGCTTTCTTT. The genes are TRBV30 and TRBJ1-1; D call uncertain. The length of the CDR3 is 12 residues. Germline V gene data show CDR1 as GTSNPN and CDR2 as SVGIG (reference sequence). V was shortened by 2 bases and J by 1 base, with 5 bases between the two germline ends.

This CDR3 is CASSLAGEQETQYF. In DNA form, the CDR3 reads TGTGCCAGCAGCTTAGCGGGGGAGCAAGAGACCCAGTACTTC. The chain has TRBV7-2 and TRBJ2-5, with D possibly called TRBD1 or TRBD2 (5 bases each). Germline-derived CDR1 and CDR2 are SGHTA and FQGNSA. V lost 0 bases and J 2 bases, leaving 7 bases between the germline ends. There are 14 residues in the CDR3.

The gene calls are TRBV7-9 and TRBJ1-2, with TRBD1 matching 9 bases. The CDR3 has 16 amino acids. The J segment lost 5 bases and the V segment lost 5 bases, leaving 12 bases of the junction unmatched. Germline V lookup: CDR1 SEHNR, CDR2 FQNEAQ (reference sequence). The CDR3 protein is CASSPPGTGKSYGYTF. Here the CDR3 DNA reads TGTGCCAGCAGCCCACCCGGGACAGGGAAAAGTTATGGCTACACCTTC.

The chain is built from TRBV7-6 and TRBJ2-7, with 7 bases that match TRBD1. Germline V gene lookup returns CDR1 SGHVS and CDR2 FNYEAQ. V dropped 8 bases and J dropped 4; count of bases not matched to a gene: 5. The CDR3 totals 12 residues. The CDR3 DNA reads TGTGCCAGCGGGCAGACAGGGTACGAGCAGTACTTC. The encoded protein is CASGQTGYEQYF.

The V call is TRBV11-2, the J call TRBJ2-3, with 12 bases that match TRBD2. Germline assignment: CDR1 SGHAT and CDR2 FQNNGV. V shed 4 bases and J 0 bases; nucleotides not matched to a gene: 5. There are 17 residues in the CDR3. The CDR3 coding sequence is TGTGCCAGCAGCTCGACTAGCGGGGGTTTTAGCACAGATACGCAGTATTTT. This encodes CASSSTSGGFSTDTQYF. Based on the CDR3 plus reference TRBV11-2 and TRBJ2-3, the full variable domain is EAGVAQSPRYKIIEKRQSVAFWCNPISGHATLYWYQQILGQGPKLLIQFQNNGVVDDSQLPKDRFSAERLKGVDSTLKIQPAKLEDSAVYLCASSSTSGGFSTDTQYFGPGTRLTVL.

The V gene is TRBV9, the J gene TRBJ1-2; D is perhaps TRBD1 (5 bases). The CDR3 sequence is 15 residues long. The germline V and J ends were trimmed by 0 bases and 0 bases, with 9 bases remaining between them. CDR1 SGDLS and CDR2 YYNGEE come from the germline V gene. The CDR3 protein is CASSVGGAANYGYTF. In DNA form, the CDR3 reads TGTGCCAGCAGCGTAGGAGGGGCTGCTAACTATGGCTACACCTTC. Combining the CDR3 with reference TRBV9 and TRBJ1-2 gives the whole variable domain DSGVTQTPKHLITATGQRVTLRCSPRSGDLSVYWYQQSLDQGLQFLIQYYNGEERAKGNILERFSAQQFPDLHSELNLSSLELGDSALYFCASSVGGAANYGYTFGSGTRLTVV.

The chain recombines TRBV5-4 with TRBJ2-4; D remains unclear. This CDR3 has 14 residues. The germline V gene has CDR1 SGHNT and CDR2 YYREEE (reference sequence). Trimming shortened V by 1 base and J by 6 bases, and 11 bases separated the two germline ends. CDR3 loop: CASSLFRSSNIQYF. In DNA, the CDR3 is TGTGCCAGCAGCTTGTTTCGCAGTTCAAACATTCAGTACTTC.

The V call is TRBV18, the J call TRBJ2-3, with a possible D match to TRBD1 (5 bases). CDR1 and CDR2 from the germline V gene are KGHSH and LQKENI. The CDR3 is 15 residues long. Trimming took off 2 bases at V and 2 bases at J, with 11 bases between the two ends. The CDR3 DNA sequence: TGTGCCAGCTCACCAAGGGGCATCAACACAGATACGCAGTATTTT. It yields the protein CASSPRGINTDTQYF.

This rearrangement joins TRBV24-1 to TRBJ2-1; 11 bases map to TRBD2. Germline CDR1 and CDR2: KGHDR and SFDVKD. CDR3 length: 18 amino acids. V trimming: 4 bases; J trimming: 2 bases; junction bases outside the gene matches: 9. CDR3 bases: TGTGCCACCAGTGAACCACGACTAGCGGGGCATCCCTACAATGAGCAGTTCTTC. It specifies CATSEPRLAGHPYNEQFF.

This clone was counted only a few times. The chain has TRBV2 and TRBJ2-7; D gene unclear. This CDR3 is 12 amino acids long. Germline-derived CDR1 and CDR2 are SNHLY and FYNNEI. Trimming stripped 6 bases from V and 6 bases from J, with 12 bases between. CDR3 region: CASRGFDGEQYF. The CDR3, as DNA: TGTGCCAGCAGGGGATTCGATGGCGAGCAGTACTTC.

The rearrangement links TRBV6-6 to TRBJ2-7; D possibly uses TRBD1 or TRBD2 (5 bases each). Germline values: CDR1 MNHNY, CDR2 SVGAGI (reference sequence). The CDR3 is 16 amino acids. Deletions cut 0 bases from V and 5 bases from J, with 17 bases between. The CDR3 reads CASSYSGAGLIHEQYF. The CDR3 nucleotides read TGTGCCAGCAGTTACTCCGGGGCAGGATTAATACACGAGCAGTACTTC.

This clone is categorized as large. This chain uses TRBV7-6 with TRBJ2-3; maybe TRBD2 (5 bases). Germline CDR1 is SGHVS and CDR2 is FNYEAQ. V was cut by 0 bases and J by 4 bases, with 14 bases left in between. The CDR3 covers 16 residues. CDR3 sequence: CASSLARTRVSDTQYF. In DNA, the CDR3 is TGTGCCAGCAGCTTAGCGCGCACTAGAGTGTCAGATACGCAGTATTTT.